These 17 T cell receptor beta chains came from one sample sequenced in a study of cytomegalovirus exposure and HLA in healthy donors. With 60 Vbeta and 13 Jbeta primers, the PCR was carried out. Assay: immunoSEQ multiplex PCR; the TCRdb copy retains only in-frame clones and omits some. Of some 190,000 clones detected, 77% appear once; the ten largest clones hold less than 2.5%. The sample taken for sequencing was PBMCs. Receptor source: a woman aged 30 to 39 in good health and CMV-seropositive.

The sample holds many counts of this clone. The rearrangement joins TRBV7-2 to TRBJ2-3, with 9 nucleotides matching TRBD1. CDR1 and CDR2 (germline): SGHTA, FQGNSA. The V gene end was trimmed by 3 bases and the J gene end by 0 bases; junction bases not matched to a gene: 4. The CDR3 runs to 16 residues. CDR3 in DNA: TGTGCCAGCAGCTTTACCGGGACAGGGAGCACAGATACGCAGTATTTT. Protein product: CASSFTGTGSTDTQYF.

The V gene is TRBV10-3, the J gene TRBJ2-5; D is possibly TRBD2 (5 bases). The CDR3 covers 14 residues. V was clipped by 10 bases and J by 5 bases, with 20 bases between them. From germline, CDR1 is ENHRY and CDR2 SYGVKD. CDR3 sequence: CATREPRHEETQYF. Here the CDR3 DNA reads TGTGCCACCCGGGAACCCAGGCACGAGGAGACCCAGTACTTC.

This clone has just a few counts. The chain uses TRBV4-3 and TRBJ2-2; 11 bases are a match to TRBD2. J was trimmed by 1 base and V by 4 bases; bases with no gene match: 2. The CDR3 length is 16 residues. The germline gives CDR1 LGHNA, CDR2 YSLEER. Written as DNA, the CDR3 is TGCGCCAGCAGCCGTGGACTAGCGGGGAACACCGGGGAGCTGTTTTTT. Its translation is CASSRGLAGNTGELFF.

This chain joins TRBV29-1 and TRBJ2-2; weak D call: TRBD1 (5 bases). This CDR3 has 13 residues. Germline CDR1 and CDR2: SQVTM and ANQGSEA. The V gene lost 0 bases and the J gene lost 6 bases, with 8 bases spanning the gap. For the CDR3, the DNA is TGCAGCGTTGAAGATCCAGGGTCCGGGGAGCTGTTTTTT. Amino acids: CSVEDPGSGELFF.

This chain connects TRBV20-1 to TRBJ1-1; D is possibly TRBD1 (6 bases). The CDR3 extends over 11 amino acids. The germline V gene has CDR1 DFQATT and CDR2 SNEGSKA (reference sequence). V dropped 5 bases and J dropped 8 bases, with 12 bases sitting between them. Here the CDR3 reads CSAPDRREAFF. CDR3 DNA: TGCAGTGCTCCCGACAGGCGCGAAGCTTTCTTT.

DNA for the CDR3: TGCGCCAGCAGCTTTGGGCCGCAGGCCCCTAATGAAAAACTGTTTTTT. This codes for CASSFGPQAPNEKLFF. V gene TRBV5-1 combines with J gene TRBJ1-4; D is uncertain. Germline CDR1 is SGHRS and CDR2 is YFSETQ. The CDR3 runs 16 residues. The V and J ends lost 2 bases and 3 bases respectively, with 14 bases between them.

The rearrangement joins TRBV27 to TRBJ2-3; TRBD1 agrees at 10 bases. CDR1 MNHEY and CDR2 SMNVEV come from the germline V gene (reference sequence). The V segment lost 4 bases and the J segment 5 bases; nucleotides outside the gene matches: 15. The CDR3 is 18 amino acids. CDR3 protein: CASSSSGTGDPELDTQYF. In nucleotides, the CDR3 is TGTGCCAGCAGTTCTTCCGGGACAGGGGATCCCGAATTAGATACGCAGTATTTT.

The rearrangement links TRBV6-6 to TRBJ2-1; D gene uncertain. The CDR3 covers 12 residues. Per germline, CDR1 MNHNY and CDR2 SVGAGI (reference sequence). Trimming pared 2 bases from V and 11 bases from J, leaving 10 bases between. The CDR3 here is CASSYVLGQQFF. CDR3 sequence (DNA): TGTGCCAGCAGTTACGTCCTAGGTCAGCAGTTCTTC.

The V call is TRBV5-1, the J call TRBJ1-2, with D unclear. CDR3 size: 15 residues. Germline assignment: CDR1 SGHRS and CDR2 YFSETQ. Trimming removed 0 bases from V and 8 bases from J, with 17 bases in between. The DNA of the CDR3 is TGCGCCAGCAGCTTGGGGTTCGGCGGGAAAGACGGCTACACCTTC. Protein product: CASSLGFGGKDGYTF.

The chain combines TRBV28 with TRBJ1-5; unclear D gene. Trimming left V 1 base short and J 7 bases short, with 11 bases between. Germline assignment: CDR1 MDHEN and CDR2 SYDVKM. This CDR3 contains 14 residues. The CDR3 DNA reads as TGTGCCAGCAGTTTATTCGGGAGAGACCAGCCCCAGCATTTT. This codes for CASSLFGRDQPQHF. Supplemented by reference TRBV28 and TRBJ1-5, the full variable domain reads DVKVTQSSRYLVKRTGEKVFLECVQDMDHENMFWYRQDPGLGLRLIYFSYDVKMKEKGDIPEGYSVSREKKERFSLILESASTNQTSMYLCASSLFGRDQPQHFGDGTRLSIL.

V and J are TRBV18 and TRBJ1-4; 9 bases are shared with TRBD1. CDR1 is KGHSH, CDR2 LQKENI, per germline. With V trimmed by 8 bases and J by 8 bases, 3 bases remained unmatched. There are 12 residues in the CDR3. The CDR3 DNA is TGTGCCAGCGGACAGGGGATGGAAAAACTGTTTTTT. Amino acids: CASGQGMEKLFF.

The gene calls are TRBV28 and TRBJ1-2; TRBD1 is a possible D gene (6 bases). Germline V gene lookup returns CDR1 MDHEN and CDR2 SYDVKM. V lost 2 bases, J lost 4 bases, and 14 bases lay in between. The CDR3 is made up of 15 amino acids. CDR3 loop: CASSLPGRGSYGYTF. The CDR3 region has the DNA TGTGCCAGCAGTTTACCCGGCAGGGGAAGCTATGGCTACACCTTC.

In its sample, this clone was seen a few times. This chain joins TRBV30 and TRBJ2-1, with a tentative D call TRBD1 (5 bases). The CDR3 is 14 amino acids. Trimming removed 3 bases from V and 11 bases from J, with 20 bases in between. Per the germline V gene, CDR1 is GTSNPN and CDR2 is SVGIG (reference sequence). The CDR3 is CAWRGQKGINQQFF. CDR3 DNA sequence: TGTGCCTGGAGGGGTCAGAAGGGGATTAATCAGCAGTTCTTC.

This sequence joins TRBV5-6 and TRBJ1-4, with a possible D match to TRBD1 (5 bases). The V end lost 1 base, the J end lost 6 bases, and 10 bases lay between the germline ends. CDR3 length: 14 amino acids. The V gene's germline CDR1 is SGHDT and CDR2 YYEEEE. CDR3 amino acids: CASSLKQADEKLFF. The CDR3 bases are TGTGCCAGCAGCTTGAAACAGGCTGATGAAAAACTGTTTTTT.

This clone was observed a handful of times. This sequence joins TRBV5-1 and TRBJ2-7, with 9 bases identical to TRBD2. This CDR3 contains 16 residues. Germline CDR1 and CDR2: SGHRS and YFSETQ. The ends lost 4 bases at V and 2 bases at J; junction bases unmatched: 10. Here the CDR3 DNA reads TGCGCCAGCAGCCCCGATTCCCCTAGCGGGGCCTACGAGCAGTACTTC. Its translation: CASSPDSPSGAYEQYF.

V usage is TRBV15 and J usage is TRBJ2-3; D is ambiguous. The length of the CDR3 is 14 residues. The V gene's germline CDR1 is LNHNV and CDR2 YYDKDF (reference sequence). V was trimmed by 1 base and J by 0 bases, leaving 5 bases between them. The CDR3 coding sequence is TGTGCCACCAGCAGAGGCGGAAGCACAGATACGCAGTATTTT. Its protein is CATSRGGSTDTQYF.

This clone was seen a single time. This chain uses TRBV28 with TRBJ2-3; the match to TRBD1 covers 7 bases. The CDR3 is 14 residues long. CDR1 and CDR2 (germline): MDHEN, SYDVKM. Unmatched junction bases numbered 1, after V lost 2 bases and J lost 2 bases. The chain's CDR3 is CASSLGQDTDTQYF. In DNA form, the CDR3 reads TGTGCCAGCAGTTTAGGACAGGACACAGATACGCAGTATTTT.